These T cell receptor beta chains were read from a single sample in a study of shared clonotypes between healthy human individuals. Assay used: immunoSEQ multiplex PCR; TCRdb lists only in-frame clones, some missing. This table holds about 2.4 million clones, more than 85% found once. Sequencing was done on a sample of naive CD4+ T cells from PBMCs. The receptors derive from a man aged 18 to 29 in good health. Some clones in this sample may be carry-over from other donors' samples. CDR3s include the opening cysteine and the closing phenylalanine or tryptophan. Each record gives: clone size, D gene, V gene, J gene, CDR3 protein, CDR3 DNA. A D gene is named only where the DNA matches it firmly. The size entry is marked missing in some rows and otherwise reads once, few, many or a size class.

abundance: .; d_gene: .; v_gene: TRBV6-6; j_gene: TRBJ2-2; CDR3aa: CASIRTEVTGELFF; CDR3nt: TGTGCCAGCATCCGGACAGAGGTCACCGGGGAGCTGTTTTTT
abundance: .; d_gene: .; v_gene: TRBV6-1; j_gene: TRBJ1-2; CDR3aa: CASSEAGGAQIYGYTF; CDR3nt: TGTGCCAGCAGTGAAGCGGGGGGGGCCCAGATCTATGGCTACACCTTC
abundance: .; d_gene: TRBD2; v_gene: TRBV6-5; j_gene: TRBJ2-7; CDR3aa: CASSPREATYEQYF; CDR3nt: TGTGCCAGCAGTCCCCGGGAGGCTACCTACGAGCAGTACTTC
abundance: .; d_gene: .; v_gene: TRBV5-6; j_gene: TRBJ1-4; CDR3aa: CASTSDRTTNEKLFF; CDR3nt: TGTGCCAGCACGTCCGACAGGACAACTAATGAAAAACTGTTTTTT
abundance: once; d_gene: .; v_gene: TRBV5-4; j_gene: TRBJ2-3; CDR3aa: CASSSATGRDTQYF; CDR3nt: TGTGCCAGCAGCTCCGCGACAGGGAGGGATACGCAGTATTTT
abundance: .; d_gene: .; v_gene: TRBV5-1; j_gene: TRBJ1-1; CDR3aa: CASSLEGAVNTEAFF; CDR3nt: TGCGCCAGCAGCTTGGAAGGTGCAGTGAACACTGAAGCTTTCTTT
abundance: once; d_gene: .; v_gene: TRBV11-3; j_gene: TRBJ2-1; CDR3aa: CASSFGGHNEQFF; CDR3nt: TGTGCCAGCAGCTTCGGGGGCCACAATGAGCAGTTCTTC
abundance: .; d_gene: TRBD2; v_gene: TRBV28; j_gene: TRBJ2-5; CDR3aa: CASRTRTSGSRETQYF; CDR3nt: TGTGCCAGCAGAACGCGGACTAGCGGGAGCCGAGAGACCCAGTACTTC
abundance: .; d_gene: .; v_gene: TRBV30; j_gene: TRBJ2-1; CDR3aa: CAWSVDSYNEQFF; CDR3nt: TGTGCCTGGAGTGTAGATAGCTACAATGAGCAGTTCTTC
abundance: .; d_gene: .; v_gene: TRBV19; j_gene: TRBJ1-1; CDR3aa: CASSRRRNTEAFF; CDR3nt: TGTGCCAGTAGTAGACGTCGGAACACTGAAGCTTTCTTT
abundance: .; d_gene: .; v_gene: TRBV6-4; j_gene: TRBJ1-1; CDR3aa: CASKSDLNTEAFF; CDR3nt: TGTGCCAGCAAATCGGATTTAAACACTGAAGCTTTCTTT
abundance: .; d_gene: TRBD1; v_gene: TRBV2; j_gene: TRBJ2-7; CDR3aa: CASSSAGQGAPYEQYF; CDR3nt: TGTGCCAGCAGTAGCGCAGGGCAGGGGGCCCCCTACGAGCAGTACTTC
abundance: .; d_gene: .; v_gene: TRBV9; j_gene: TRBJ2-1; CDR3aa: CASSARDVYYNEQFF; CDR3nt: TGTGCCAGCAGCGCCCGGGACGTCTACTACAATGAGCAGTTCTTC
abundance: .; d_gene: TRBD2; v_gene: TRBV9; j_gene: TRBJ2-4; CDR3aa: CASSVSAGGILAKNIQYF; CDR3nt: TGTGCCAGCAGCGTATCAGCGGGGGGGATCCTAGCCAAAAACATTCAGTACTTC
abundance: .; d_gene: TRBD1; v_gene: TRBV7-9; j_gene: TRBJ1-2; CDR3aa: CASSLHLTGTDYGYTF; CDR3nt: TGTGCCAGCAGCTTACACCTTACCGGGACAGACTATGGCTACACCTTC
abundance: .; d_gene: .; v_gene: TRBV18; j_gene: TRBJ1-5; CDR3aa: CASSPVALNQPQHF; CDR3nt: TGTGCCAGCTCACCTGTTGCGTTGAATCAGCCCCAGCATTTT
abundance: .; d_gene: .; v_gene: TRBV28; j_gene: TRBJ1-5; CDR3aa: CASSPGGQSNNQPQHF; CDR3nt: TGTGCCAGCAGTCCCGGGGGCCAGTCTAATAATCAGCCCCAGCATTTT
abundance: .; d_gene: .; v_gene: TRBV5-1; j_gene: TRBJ2-2; CDR3aa: CASGGLRGAGTGELFF; CDR3nt: TGCGCCAGCGGGGGGCTTCGCGGGGCCGGCACCGGGGAGCTGTTTTTT
abundance: .; d_gene: .; v_gene: TRBV7-2; j_gene: TRBJ2-4; CDR3aa: CASSLAVGQRHIQYF; CDR3nt: TGTGCCAGCAGCTTAGCGGTCGGGCAGCGCCACATTCAGTACTTC
abundance: .; d_gene: .; v_gene: TRBV5-1; j_gene: TRBJ2-6; CDR3aa: CASSLAQGANVLTF; CDR3nt: TGCGCCAGCAGCTTGGCGCAGGGTGCCAACGTCCTGACTTTC
abundance: .; d_gene: TRBD2; v_gene: TRBV2; j_gene: TRBJ2-3; CDR3aa: CASTLAGTSTDTQYF; CDR3nt: TGTGCCAGCACCCTAGCGGGCACTAGCACAGATACGCAGTATTTT
abundance: .; d_gene: .; v_gene: TRBV10-3; j_gene: TRBJ2-1; CDR3aa: CAISESHRNEQFF; CDR3nt: TGTGCCATCAGTGAAAGCCATAGGAATGAGCAGTTCTTC
abundance: .; d_gene: .; v_gene: TRBV11-2; j_gene: TRBJ2-7; CDR3aa: CASSLRRQEQKSEQYF; CDR3nt: TGTGCCAGCAGCCTCCGGCGACAGGAACAAAAGTCCGAGCAGTACTTC
abundance: .; d_gene: .; v_gene: TRBV11-3; j_gene: TRBJ2-2; CDR3aa: CASSLDGEPTGELFF; CDR3nt: TGTGCCAGCAGCTTAGACGGGGAACCCACCGGGGAGCTGTTTTTT
abundance: .; d_gene: TRBD1; v_gene: TRBV28; j_gene: TRBJ1-1; CDR3aa: CASSGIDRAFMNTEAFF; CDR3nt: TGTGCCAGCAGCGGGATCGACAGGGCCTTTATGAACACTGAAGCTTTCTTT
abundance: .; d_gene: .; v_gene: TRBV6-5; j_gene: TRBJ2-2; CDR3aa: CASSYAYTGELFF; CDR3nt: TGTGCCAGCAGTTACGCCTACACCGGGGAGCTGTTTTTT
abundance: .; d_gene: TRBD2; v_gene: TRBV5-1; j_gene: TRBJ2-1; CDR3aa: CASSLIAGVAYNEQFF; CDR3nt: TGCGCCAGCAGTTTAATAGCGGGAGTGGCCTACAATGAGCAGTTCTTC
abundance: .; d_gene: .; v_gene: TRBV7-2; j_gene: TRBJ2-1; CDR3aa: CASRDYYEQFF; CDR3nt: TGTGCCAGCAGAGATTACTATGAGCAGTTCTTC